This T cell receptor beta chain appears in the sequencing data of a study of blood T cell repertoires in COVID-19. In the study overall: In each case, the material was cDNA or gDNA derived from T cells, B-cell-depleted T cells, or PBMCs.

In the original processing: Amplifying reference gene primers gave estimates of nucleated cell counts. TCRdb's table, derived via immunoSEQ multiplex PCR, lists solely in-frame clones and lacks some. V and J calls and clone size are copied from that table; D and trimming were computed from the DNA. The profile shows some 200,000 clones, around 87% of them singletons. The source is a woman of 80 years or more in a cohort sampled during active or convalescent COVID-19. Sequenced input: peripheral blood.

CDR3 coding DNA: TGCGCCAGCAACGAGGGACAGTACACCGGGGAGCTGTTTTTT. It is translated as CASNEGQYTGELFF. The rearrangement joins TRBV5-1 to TRBJ2-2; 7 bases are shared with TRBD1. Germline trimming cut 6 bases from V and 3 bases from J; bases unmatched to any gene: 5. This CDR3 is 14 amino acids long. Germline assignment: CDR1 SGHRS and CDR2 YFSETQ. Complete variable domain (other parts from reference TRBV5-1 and TRBJ2-2): KAGVTQTPRYLIKTRGQQVTLSCSPISGHRSVSWYQQTPGQGLQFLFEYFSETQRNKGNFPGRFSGRQFSNSRSEMNVSTLELGDSALYLCASNEGQYTGELFFGEGSRLTVL.